This T cell receptor (beta chain) was sequenced during a study of read filtering for tumor transcriptome and immune sequencing. Study details: Per sample, TCR-region reads ranged about 4 to 11 million by IR-seq, roughly 85 to 1,300 by RNA-seq.

At the time of active disease, bone marrow was collected from every patient. V lost 6 bases and J 1 base, leaving 21 bases between the germline ends. The CDR3 is 17 residues long. The germline V gene has CDR1 KGHDR and CDR2 SFDVKD. This clonotype was seen repeatedly, ten times or more. The library was built from roughly 400 ng RNA with molecular barcoded adaptors for alpha/delta and beta/gamma chains. TCRdb analysed the reads with MiXCR anew, one entry per CDR3 protein. The sample has 40,000 to 50,000 distinct CDR3 sequences; 13% are singletons. J is TRBJ2-7 and V is TRBV24-1; weak D call: TRBD1 (7 bases). Sequences were obtained from a population of CD138-negative cells sorted from bone marrow. The receptor comes from a donor aged 40 or over with multiple myeloma. The chain's CDR3 is CATSSPTGGGGSYEQYF. CDR3 in DNA: TGTGCCACCAGTTCCCCCACAGGAGGGGGCGGATCCTACGAGCAGTACTTC.